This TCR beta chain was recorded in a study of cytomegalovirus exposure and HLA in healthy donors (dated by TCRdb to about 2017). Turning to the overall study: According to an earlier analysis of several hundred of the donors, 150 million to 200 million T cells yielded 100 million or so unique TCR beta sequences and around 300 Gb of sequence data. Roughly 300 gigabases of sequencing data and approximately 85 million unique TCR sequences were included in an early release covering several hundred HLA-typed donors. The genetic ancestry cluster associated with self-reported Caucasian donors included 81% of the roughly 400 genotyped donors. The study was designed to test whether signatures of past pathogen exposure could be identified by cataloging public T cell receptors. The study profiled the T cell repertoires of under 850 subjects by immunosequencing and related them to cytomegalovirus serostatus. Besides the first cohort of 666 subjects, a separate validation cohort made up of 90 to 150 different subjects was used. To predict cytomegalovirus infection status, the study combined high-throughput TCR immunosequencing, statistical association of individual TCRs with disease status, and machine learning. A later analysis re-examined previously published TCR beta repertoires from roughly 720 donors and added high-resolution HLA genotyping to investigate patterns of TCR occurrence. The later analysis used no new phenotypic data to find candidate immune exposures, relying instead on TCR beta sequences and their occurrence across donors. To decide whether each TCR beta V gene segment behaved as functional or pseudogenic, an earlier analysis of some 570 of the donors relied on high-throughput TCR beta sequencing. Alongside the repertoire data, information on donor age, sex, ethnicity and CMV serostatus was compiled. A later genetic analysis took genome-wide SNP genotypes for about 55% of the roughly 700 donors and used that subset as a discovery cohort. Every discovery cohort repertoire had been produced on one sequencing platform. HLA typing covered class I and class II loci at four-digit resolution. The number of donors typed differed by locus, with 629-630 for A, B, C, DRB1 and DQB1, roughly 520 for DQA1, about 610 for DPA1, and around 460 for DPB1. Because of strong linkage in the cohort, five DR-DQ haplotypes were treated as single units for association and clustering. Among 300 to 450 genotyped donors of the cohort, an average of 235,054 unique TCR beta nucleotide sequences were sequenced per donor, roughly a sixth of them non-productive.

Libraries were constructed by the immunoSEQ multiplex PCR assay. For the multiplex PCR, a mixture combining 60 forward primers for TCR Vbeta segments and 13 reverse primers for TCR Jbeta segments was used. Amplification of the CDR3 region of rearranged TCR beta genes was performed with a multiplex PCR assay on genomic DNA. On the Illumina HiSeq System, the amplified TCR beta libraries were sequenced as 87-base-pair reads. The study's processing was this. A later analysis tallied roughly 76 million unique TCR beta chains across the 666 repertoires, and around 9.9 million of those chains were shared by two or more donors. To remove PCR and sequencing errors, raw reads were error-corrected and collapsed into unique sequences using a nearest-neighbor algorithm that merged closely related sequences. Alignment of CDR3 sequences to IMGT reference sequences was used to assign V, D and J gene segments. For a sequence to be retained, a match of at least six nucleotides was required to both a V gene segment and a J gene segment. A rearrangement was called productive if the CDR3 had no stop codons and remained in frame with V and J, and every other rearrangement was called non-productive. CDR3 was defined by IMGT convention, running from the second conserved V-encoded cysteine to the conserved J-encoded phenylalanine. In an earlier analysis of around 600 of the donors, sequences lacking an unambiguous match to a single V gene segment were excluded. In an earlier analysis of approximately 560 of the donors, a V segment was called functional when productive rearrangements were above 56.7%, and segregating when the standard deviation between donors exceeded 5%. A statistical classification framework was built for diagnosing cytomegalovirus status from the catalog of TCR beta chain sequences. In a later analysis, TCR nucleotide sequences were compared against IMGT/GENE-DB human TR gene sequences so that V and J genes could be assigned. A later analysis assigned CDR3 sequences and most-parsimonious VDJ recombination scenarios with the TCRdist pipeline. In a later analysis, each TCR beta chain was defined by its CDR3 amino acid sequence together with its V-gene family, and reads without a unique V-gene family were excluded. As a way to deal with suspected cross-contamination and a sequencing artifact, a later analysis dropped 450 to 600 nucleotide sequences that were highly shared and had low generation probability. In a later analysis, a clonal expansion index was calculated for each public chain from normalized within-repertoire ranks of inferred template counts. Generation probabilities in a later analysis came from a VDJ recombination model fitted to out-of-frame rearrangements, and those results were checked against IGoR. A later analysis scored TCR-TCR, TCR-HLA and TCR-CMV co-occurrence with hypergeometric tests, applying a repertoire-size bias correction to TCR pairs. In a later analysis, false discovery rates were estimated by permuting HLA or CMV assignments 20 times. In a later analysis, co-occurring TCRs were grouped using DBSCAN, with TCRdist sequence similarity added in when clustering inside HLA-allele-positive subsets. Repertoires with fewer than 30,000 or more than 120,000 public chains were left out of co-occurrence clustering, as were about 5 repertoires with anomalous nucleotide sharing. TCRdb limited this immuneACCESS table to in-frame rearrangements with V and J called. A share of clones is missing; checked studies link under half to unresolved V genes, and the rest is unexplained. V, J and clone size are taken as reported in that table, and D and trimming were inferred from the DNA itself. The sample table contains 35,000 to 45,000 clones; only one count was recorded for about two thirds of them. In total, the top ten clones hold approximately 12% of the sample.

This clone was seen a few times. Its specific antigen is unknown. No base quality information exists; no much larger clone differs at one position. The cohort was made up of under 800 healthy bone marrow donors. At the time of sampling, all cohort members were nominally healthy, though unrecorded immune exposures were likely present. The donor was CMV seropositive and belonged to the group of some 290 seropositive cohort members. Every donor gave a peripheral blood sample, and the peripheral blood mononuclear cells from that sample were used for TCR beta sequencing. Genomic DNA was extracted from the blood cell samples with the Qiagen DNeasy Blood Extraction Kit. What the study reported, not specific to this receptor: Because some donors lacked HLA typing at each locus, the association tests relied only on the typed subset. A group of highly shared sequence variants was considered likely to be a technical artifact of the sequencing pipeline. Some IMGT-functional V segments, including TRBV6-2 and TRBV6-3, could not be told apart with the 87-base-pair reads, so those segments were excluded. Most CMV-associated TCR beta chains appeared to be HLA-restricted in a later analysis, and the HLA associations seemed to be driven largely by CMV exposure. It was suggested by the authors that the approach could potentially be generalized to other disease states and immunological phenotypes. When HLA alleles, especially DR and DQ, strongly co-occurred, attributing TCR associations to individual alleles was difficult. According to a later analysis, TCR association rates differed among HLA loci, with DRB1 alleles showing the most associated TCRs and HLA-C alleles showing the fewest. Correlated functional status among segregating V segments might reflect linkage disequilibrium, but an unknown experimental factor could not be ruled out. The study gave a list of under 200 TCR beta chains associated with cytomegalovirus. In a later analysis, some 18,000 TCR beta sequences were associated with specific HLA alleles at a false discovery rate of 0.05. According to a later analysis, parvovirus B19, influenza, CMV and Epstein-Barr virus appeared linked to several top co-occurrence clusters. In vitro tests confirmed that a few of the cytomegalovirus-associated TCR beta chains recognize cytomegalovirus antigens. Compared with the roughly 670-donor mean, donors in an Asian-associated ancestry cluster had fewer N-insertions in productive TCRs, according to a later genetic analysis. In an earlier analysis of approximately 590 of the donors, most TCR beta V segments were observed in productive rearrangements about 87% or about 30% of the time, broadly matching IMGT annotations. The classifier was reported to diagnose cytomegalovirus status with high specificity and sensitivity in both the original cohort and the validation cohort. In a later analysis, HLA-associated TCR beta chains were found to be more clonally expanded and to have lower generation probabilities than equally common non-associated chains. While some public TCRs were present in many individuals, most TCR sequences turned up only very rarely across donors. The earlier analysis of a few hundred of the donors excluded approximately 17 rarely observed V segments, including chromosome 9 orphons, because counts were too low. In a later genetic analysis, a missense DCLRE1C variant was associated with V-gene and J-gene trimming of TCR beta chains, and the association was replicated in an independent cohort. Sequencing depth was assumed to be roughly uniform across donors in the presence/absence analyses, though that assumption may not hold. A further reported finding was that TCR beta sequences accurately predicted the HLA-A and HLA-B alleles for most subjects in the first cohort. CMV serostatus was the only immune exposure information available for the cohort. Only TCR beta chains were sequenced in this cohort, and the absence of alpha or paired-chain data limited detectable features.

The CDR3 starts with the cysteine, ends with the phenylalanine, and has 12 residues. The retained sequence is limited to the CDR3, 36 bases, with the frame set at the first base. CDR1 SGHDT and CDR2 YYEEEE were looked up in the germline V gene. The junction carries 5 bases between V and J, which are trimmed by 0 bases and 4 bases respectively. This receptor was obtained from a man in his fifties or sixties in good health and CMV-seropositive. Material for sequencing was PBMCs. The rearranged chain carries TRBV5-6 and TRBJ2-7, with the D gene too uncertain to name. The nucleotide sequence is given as TGTGCCAGCAGCTTGGGCAGGTACGAGCAGTACTTC. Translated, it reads CASSLGRYEQYF. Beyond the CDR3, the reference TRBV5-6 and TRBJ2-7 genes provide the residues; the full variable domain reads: DAGVTQSPTHLIKTRGQQVTLRCSPKSGHDTVSWYQQALGQGPQFIFQYYEEEERQRGNFPDRFSGHQFPNYSSELNVNALLLGDSALYLCASSLGRYEQYFGPGTRLTVT.